These T cell receptor beta chains were read from a single sample in a study of blood T cell repertoires in COVID-19. The data were produced by immunoSEQ multiplex PCR, yet TCRdb's version contains in-frame clones alone and is incomplete. This sample has some 81,000 clones; around 90% occur once, and the top ten carry around 0.97%. Specimen: peripheral blood. Receptors originate from a woman aged 50 to 60 in a cohort sampled during active COVID-19. The CDR3 runs from the conserved cysteine through the conserved F or W. A D gene is named only where the DNA matches it firmly. Clone sizes are given selectively: once, few, many, or a class where the clone is expanded.

V: TRBV28; J: TRBJ1-2; D: TRBD1; size: once; CDR3: CASTDRAHGYTF; DNA: TGTGCCAGCACTGACAGGGCACATGGCTACACCTTC
V: TRBV4-1; J: TRBJ1-3; D: TRBD1; size: -; CDR3: CASSQEGTASGNTIYF; DNA: TGCGCCAGCAGCCAAGAGGGGACAGCTTCTGGAAACACCATATATTTT
V: TRBV27; J: TRBJ2-2; D: TRBD2; size: once; CDR3: CASRWGGNSGELFF; DNA: TGTGCCAGCAGATGGGGGGGTAACTCCGGGGAGCTGTTTTTT
V: TRBV21-1; J: TRBJ2-2; D: -; size: -; CDR3: CASSPHVGPNTGELFF; DNA: TGTGCCAGCAGCCCTCACGTGGGGCCGAACACCGGGGAGCTGTTTTTT
V: TRBV6-6; J: TRBJ2-7; D: TRBD1; size: -; CDR3: CASSSPRDSLYEQYF; DNA: TGTGCCAGCAGTTCACCCCGGGACAGCCTCTACGAGCAGTACTTC
V: TRBV6-5; J: TRBJ2-5; D: -; size: -; CDR3: CASSFGLGETQYF; DNA: TGTGCCAGCAGTTTTGGACTGGGAGAGACCCAGTACTTC
V: TRBV3-1/TRBV3-2; J: TRBJ1-5; D: -; size: -; CDR3: CASSQPGMNQPQHF; DNA: TGTGCCAGCAGCCAACCAGGGATGAATCAGCCCCAGCATTTT
V: TRBV19; J: TRBJ2-7; D: -; size: -; CDR3: CASSIGVRTASGRGYEQYF; DNA: TGTGCCAGTAGTATCGGGGTGAGGACCGCGTCCGGCCGGGGCTACGAGCAGTACTTC
V: TRBV19; J: TRBJ1-5; D: -; size: -; CDR3: CASSTTVGHRNQPQHF; DNA: TGTGCCAGTAGTACGACTGTTGGTCACCGCAATCAGCCCCAGCATTTT
V: TRBV29-1; J: TRBJ1-1; D: TRBD1; size: -; CDR3: CSASLRGTGGGGTEAFF; DNA: TGCAGCGCCTCCTTACGTGGGACAGGGGGCGGTGGCACTGAAGCTTTCTTT
V: TRBV7-6; J: TRBJ2-7; D: -; size: -; CDR3: CASSLDGGSYEQYF; DNA: TGTGCCAGCAGCTTAGACGGGGGCTCCTACGAGCAGTACTTC
V: TRBV18; J: TRBJ1-1; D: TRBD1; size: -; CDR3: CASSPPGTGNTEAFF; DNA: TGTGCCAGCTCACCACCGGGGACAGGGAACACTGAAGCTTTCTTT
V: TRBV6-5; J: TRBJ2-5; D: TRBD2; size: -; CDR3: CATRTSGETQYF; DNA: TGTGCCACCAGGACTAGCGGTGAGACCCAGTACTTC
V: TRBV2; J: TRBJ1-4; D: -; size: -; CDR3: CASTTPNNEKLFF; DNA: TGTGCCAGCACCACACCAAATAATGAAAAACTGTTTTTT
V: TRBV7-8; J: TRBJ1-6; D: -; size: -; CDR3: CASSLESQGYSPLHF; DNA: TGTGCCAGCAGCTTAGAATCTCAGGGATATTCACCCCTCCACTTT
V: TRBV4-2; J: TRBJ2-5; D: TRBD2; size: -; CDR3: CASSQDETSGLGSETQYF; DNA: TGTGCCAGCAGCCAAGACGAGACTAGCGGGTTGGGGTCGGAGACCCAGTACTTC
V: TRBV24-1; J: TRBJ2-1; D: TRBD1; size: once; CDR3: CATSDLPGTGGYNEQFF; DNA: TGTGCCACCAGTGATTTGCCCGGGACAGGGGGTTACAATGAGCAGTTCTTC